The present T cell receptor (beta chain) was sequenced within a study of cytomegalovirus exposure and HLA in healthy donors (dated by TCRdb to about 2017). Broadly, across the study: According to an earlier analysis of 550 to 700 of the donors, roughly 180 million T cells yielded over 100 million unique TCR beta sequences and about 280 Gb of sequence data. Roughly five DR-DQ haplotypes were handled as single units for association and clustering because linkage in the cohort was strong. The aim of the study was to test whether cataloging public T cell receptors could identify signatures of past pathogen exposure. A later analysis re-examined previously published TCR beta repertoires from 610 or so donors and added high-resolution HLA genotyping to investigate patterns of TCR occurrence. Donor age, sex, ethnicity and CMV serostatus were compiled together with the repertoire data. Among the approximately 400 genotyped donors, about 85% belonged to the genetic ancestry cluster associated with self-reported Caucasian donors. High-throughput TCR immunosequencing, statistical association of individual TCRs with disease status, and machine learning were combined to predict cytomegalovirus infection status. Along with the roughly 670-subject first cohort, a separate validation cohort of more than 90 different subjects was used. A later genetic analysis used genome-wide SNP genotypes for about 55% of the 666 donors, treating that subset as a discovery cohort. All discovery cohort repertoires had been generated using a single sequencing platform. Roughly 320 gigabases of sequencing data and around 80 million unique TCR sequences made up an early release that covered approximately 700 HLA-typed donors. HLA typing covered class I and class II loci at four-digit resolution. Among about 410 genotyped donors of the cohort, an average of approximately 220,000 unique TCR beta nucleotide sequences was sequenced per donor, of which about 18% were non-productive. The later analysis used no new phenotypic data to find candidate immune exposures, relying instead on TCR beta sequences and their occurrence across donors. The study used immunosequencing to profile the T cell repertoires of several hundred subjects and linked those repertoires to cytomegalovirus serostatus. The number of donors typed differed by locus, with about 629-630 for A, B, C, DRB1 and DQB1, roughly 520 for DQA1, nearly 610 for DPA1, and 400 to 490 for DPB1. In an earlier analysis of 500 to 650 of the donors, high-throughput TCR beta sequencing was used to judge whether each TCR beta V gene segment behaved as functional or pseudogenic. What the research found in general, with its limitations: When HLA alleles, especially DR and DQ, strongly co-occurred, TCR associations were difficult to assign to individual alleles. Correlated functional status among segregating V segments might be attributable to linkage disequilibrium, but an unknown experimental factor could not be ruled out. A further reported finding was that TCR beta sequences accurately predicted the HLA-A and HLA-B alleles for most subjects in the first cohort. The classifier was reported to diagnose cytomegalovirus status with high specificity and sensitivity in both the original and validation cohorts. Presence/absence analyses assumed roughly uniform sequencing depth across donors, an assumption that may not hold. An association between a missense DCLRE1C variant and V-gene and J-gene trimming of TCR beta chains was found in a later genetic analysis and replicated in an independent cohort. Because counts were too low, about 18 rarely observed V segments, including chromosome 9 orphons, were excluded from the earlier analysis of some 540 of the donors. In an earlier analysis of approximately 590 of the donors, most TCR beta V segments appeared in productive rearrangements about 90% or about 30% of the time, broadly matching IMGT annotations. Most CMV-associated TCR beta chains appeared to be HLA-restricted in a later analysis, and the HLA associations seemed to be driven largely by CMV exposure. In a later analysis, HLA-associated TCR beta chains showed more clonal expansion and lower generation probabilities than non-associated chains that were equally common. A later analysis found that TCR association rates varied across HLA loci, with DRB1 alleles showing the most associated TCRs and HLA-C alleles the fewest. The 87-base-pair reads could not distinguish some IMGT-functional V segments, including TRBV6-2 and TRBV6-3, so those segments were excluded. Because HLA typing was unavailable for some donors at each locus, only the typed subset was used in association tests. Immune exposure information for the cohort was limited to CMV serostatus. Compared with the approximately 710-donor mean, donors in an Asian-associated ancestry cluster had fewer N-insertions in productive TCRs, according to a later genetic analysis. Only TCR beta chains were sequenced in this cohort, and the absence of alpha or paired-chain data limited detectable features. A later analysis reported that several top co-occurrence clusters appeared linked to parvovirus B19, influenza, CMV and Epstein-Barr virus. The study listed 164 TCR beta chains as associated with cytomegalovirus. Three of the identified cytomegalovirus-associated TCR beta chains were confirmed in vitro to be specific for cytomegalovirus antigens. A cluster of highly shared sequence variants was judged likely to be a technical artifact of the sequencing pipeline. A later analysis associated about 17,000 TCR beta sequences with specific HLA alleles at a false discovery rate of 0.05. Most TCR sequences were seen in very few donors, while some public TCRs were found in many individuals. The authors suggested that the approach could potentially be generalized to other disease states and immunological phenotypes.

CDR1 and CDR2, per the germline V gene, are SGHRS and YFSETQ. Including cysteine and phenylalanine, the CDR3 has 14 amino acids. Only CDR3 DNA is held: 42 bases, read in frame from base 1. Cut back by 4 bases and 3 bases, the V and J ends lie 13 bases apart. The method behind the library was the immunoSEQ multiplex PCR assay. For the multiplex PCR, a mixture combining 60 forward primers for TCR Vbeta segments and 13 reverse primers for TCR Jbeta segments was used. The CDR3 region of rearranged TCR beta genes was amplified from genomic DNA by a multiplex PCR assay. On the Illumina HiSeq System, the amplified TCR beta libraries were sequenced as 87-base-pair reads. On the authors' methods: A later analysis tallied 75 million to 85 million unique TCR beta chains across the 666 repertoires, and 10 million to 11 million of those chains were shared by two or more donors. Raw reads were error-corrected and collapsed into unique sequences by a nearest-neighbor algorithm in which closely related sequences were merged to remove PCR and sequencing errors. Alignment of CDR3 sequences to IMGT reference sequences was used to assign V, D and J gene segments. For a sequence to be retained, at least a six-nucleotide match to both a V gene segment and a J gene segment was required. Rearrangements were classified as productive when the CDR3 lacked stop codons and remained in frame with V and J, and all other rearrangements were classified as non-productive. CDR3 was defined according to IMGT convention as the region running from the second conserved V-encoded cysteine to the conserved J-encoded phenylalanine. Sequences without an unambiguous match to a single V gene segment were excluded from the earlier analysis of approximately 560 of the donors. An earlier analysis of roughly 590 of the donors called V segments functional above 56.7% productive rearrangements and segregating when the between-donor standard deviation exceeded 5%. A statistical classification framework was developed to diagnose cytomegalovirus status using the catalog of TCR beta chain sequences. In a later analysis, TCR nucleotide sequences were compared against IMGT/GENE-DB human TR gene sequences so that V and J genes could be assigned. In a later analysis, CDR3 sequences and most-parsimonious VDJ recombination scenarios were assigned using the TCRdist pipeline. A later analysis defined each TCR beta chain by its CDR3 amino acid sequence plus V-gene family, and excluded reads lacking a unique V-gene family. As a way to deal with suspected cross-contamination and a sequencing artifact, a later analysis dropped hundreds of nucleotide sequences that were highly shared and had low generation probability. In a later analysis, a clonal expansion index was calculated for each public chain from normalized within-repertoire ranks of inferred template counts. A later analysis computed generation probabilities with a VDJ recombination model fitted to out-of-frame rearrangements, and checked the results against IGoR. Hypergeometric tests were used in a later analysis to score TCR-TCR, TCR-HLA and TCR-CMV co-occurrence, with a repertoire-size bias correction applied to the TCR pairs. False discovery rates were estimated in a later analysis by permuting HLA or CMV assignments 20 times. In a later analysis, co-occurring TCRs were grouped with DBSCAN, and TCRdist sequence similarity was added when clustering was performed within HLA-allele-positive subsets. Repertoires with fewer than 30,000 or more than 120,000 public chains, plus five repertoires with anomalous nucleotide sharing, were excluded from co-occurrence clustering. The table was pulled from immuneACCESS by TCRdb, which kept in-frame rearrangements only. Such tables lose some clones; where checked, under half of the loss comes from unresolved V genes, and the rest has no known cause. V and J calls and clone size are copied from that table; D and trimming were computed from the DNA. The sample profile shows under 150,000 clones; almost 80% of them were found once. 1.5% to 2% of the sample lies in the top ten.

In total, over 600 healthy bone marrow donors made up the cohort. All cohort members were sampled while nominally healthy, although unrecorded immune exposures were likely present. The donor was CMV seronegative and belonged to the group of more than 300 seronegative cohort members. Each donor provided a peripheral blood sample, and peripheral blood mononuclear cells were used for TCR beta sequencing. Genomic DNA was extracted from the blood cell samples with the Qiagen DNeasy Blood Extraction Kit. Points on this clone: Its antigen target is currently unknown. The record has no base qualities; no much larger clone is one base away.

The sequenced sample consisted of PBMCs. The chain couples TRBV5-1 to TRBJ2-5; a tentative D match to TRBD2 spans 5 bases. The source is a woman aged 30 to 39 in good health and CMV-seronegative. The encoded CDR3 is CASSPSGQKETQYF. The nucleotide sequence is TGCGCCAGCAGCCCGAGCGGCCAGAAAGAGACCCAGTACTTC.